The 15 T cell receptor beta chains listed next were all sequenced from one sample in a study of blood T cell repertoires in COVID-19. Assay used: immunoSEQ multiplex PCR; TCRdb lists only in-frame clones, some missing. The sample has 250,000 to 300,000 clones; around nine tenths are singletons. Sequences were obtained from peripheral blood. All receptors derive from a woman aged 70-85 years with COVID-19, enrolled during active disease.

The V and J genes are TRBV28 and TRBJ2-7; a weak D match, TRBD1 (7 bases). Germline V CDR1 and CDR2: MDHEN, SYDVKM. The CDR3 covers 16 residues. Trimming pared 7 bases from V and 7 bases from J, leaving 26 bases between. DNA of the CDR3: TGTGCCAGCATCAGACTAGGGGGCAGGGAAGTAAGGGAGCAGTACTTC. It codes for CASIRLGGREVREQYF.

This clone was found a few times. CDR3 nucleotides: TGTGCCAGCAGCTTAGACGGAGGGGGGGCGTTACACTATGGCTACACCTTC. Its protein product is CASSLDGGGALHYGYTF. V and J are TRBV7-8 and TRBJ1-2; D might be TRBD1 (6 bases). The germline CDR1 and CDR2 sequences are SGHVS and FQNEAQ. The CDR3 covers 17 residues. V dropped 1 base and J dropped 3 bases, with 18 bases sitting between them.

This chain links TRBV19 with TRBJ1-1; 9 nucleotides match TRBD1. J lost 7 bases, V lost 6 bases, and 9 bases had no gene match. Germline V CDR1 and CDR2: LNHDA, SQIVND (reference sequence). CDR3 size: 14 residues. CDR3 coding DNA: TGTGCCAGTAGACCAGAGGGACAGGGAGATGAAGCTTTCTTT. It specifies CASRPEGQGDEAFF.

This sequence joins TRBV2 and TRBJ1-4; 8 positions match TRBD1. Germline CDR1 and CDR2: SNHLY and FYNNEI. The CDR3 has 17 amino acids. V shed 6 bases and J 2 bases; nucleotides not matched to a gene: 11. The CDR3 loop reads CASSPGAGGRTNEKLFF. The CDR3 coding sequence is TGTGCCAGCAGCCCCGGGGCAGGGGGCCGGACTAATGAAAAACTGTTTTTT.

The V and J genes are TRBV3-1 (or the pseudogene TRBV3-2) and TRBJ1-2, with a possible D match to TRBD1 (5 bases). The CDR3 consists of 15 residues. Germline values: CDR1 LGHDT, CDR2 YNNKEL (reference sequence). V was trimmed by 8 bases and J by 3 bases, leaving 19 bases between them. Here the CDR3 DNA reads TGTGCCAGCTCCAAGGTAGGCGGGGCGGACTATGGCTACACCTTC. This codes for CASSKVGGADYGYTF.

This chain uses TRBV30 with TRBJ1-2; tentatively, D is TRBD1 (6 bases). The CDR3 loop spans 11 amino acids. V gave up 4 bases and J gave up 6 bases, with 9 bases separating them. The V gene's germline CDR1 is GTSNPN and CDR2 SVGIG (reference sequence). This chain's CDR3 is CAWNGGHGYTF. In DNA form, the CDR3 reads TGTGCCTGGAATGGGGGCCATGGCTACACCTTC.

This chain uses TRBV20-1 with TRBJ1-1; D unresolved. Germline V gene data show CDR1 as DFQATT and CDR2 as SNEGSKA (reference sequence). The CDR3 consists of 11 residues. CDR3 loop: CTVSNSAEAFF. The CDR3 DNA sequence: TGCACCGTTTCAAATAGCGCTGAAGCTTTCTTT.

The rearrangement links TRBV5-3 to TRBJ1-6; perhaps TRBD1 as D (6 bases). TRBV5-3 is an ORF; its function is uncertain. Trimming took 0 bases from V and 7 from J, leaving 14 bases between them. The CDR3 runs 16 residues. The CDR3: CARSLDREFWNSPLHF. The CDR3 nucleotides read TGTGCCAGAAGCTTGGACAGGGAATTTTGGAATTCACCCCTCCACTTT.

This chain connects TRBV11-2 to TRBJ1-6, with 10 positions matching TRBD1. The CDR3 has 16 amino acids. Germline V gives CDR1 SGHAT, CDR2 FQNNGV. Trimming at V came to 4 bases and at J to 11 bases, leaving 11 bases not matched to a gene. CDR3 region: CASSSTTGGSSPPLHF. The CDR3 nucleotides are TGTGCCAGCAGCTCAACGACAGGGGGCTCATCTCCACCCCTCCACTTT.

This chain connects TRBV12-3 or TRBV12-4 to TRBJ1-1; D is uncertain. The CDR3 length is 12 residues. Trimming left V 10 bases short and J 6 bases short, with 15 bases between. Here the CDR3 reads CATSQQQAEAFF. As DNA, the CDR3 is TGTGCCACCTCCCAACAGCAGGCTGAAGCTTTCTTT.

V and J are TRBV19 and TRBJ1-1, with D perhaps TRBD1 (5 bases). Germline CDR1 and CDR2: LNHDA and SQIVND (reference sequence). V was shortened by 3 bases and J by 5 bases, with 13 bases between the two germline ends. The CDR3 extends over 14 amino acids. CDR3 bases: TGTGCCAGTAGTATGGCAGGGATAGGGACTGAAGCTTTCTTT. It encodes CASSMAGIGTEAFF.

This rearrangement joins TRBV6-1 to TRBJ1-5; D unresolved. Germline-derived CDR1 and CDR2 are MNHNS and SASEGT. V was shortened by 2 bases and J by 7 bases, with 12 bases between the two germline ends. This CDR3 has 14 residues. The CDR3 DNA follows: TGTGCCAGCAGTGAACCCGGGATGTGGCAGCCCCAGCATTTT. Translating gives CASSEPGMWQPQHF.

This chain joins TRBV27 and TRBJ1-5; D perhaps matches TRBD1 (5 bases). CDR1 is MNHEY, CDR2 SMNVEV, per germline (reference sequence). The CDR3 runs 15 residues. V lost 1 base to trimming and J lost 3 bases, with 10 bases between them. DNA for the CDR3: TGTGCCAGCAGTTTATTAATAGGGGACAATCAGCCCCAGCATTTT. This codes for CASSLLIGDNQPQHF.

The chain has TRBV6-5 and TRBJ2-1; D is perhaps TRBD1 (6 bases). The CDR3 has 14 residues. The germline V and J ends were trimmed by 2 bases and 4 bases, with 9 bases remaining between them. Germline CDR1 MNHEY, CDR2 SVGAGI. CDR3 in amino acids: CASSYRDKYNEQFF. CDR3 DNA sequence: TGTGCCAGCAGTTACCGGGACAAATACAATGAGCAGTTCTTC.

The CDR3 sequence: CASSSYDSAPAGELFF. CDR3 nucleotides: TGTGCCAGCAGCTCCTACGACAGTGCTCCCGCCGGGGAGCTGTTTTTT. The chain recombines TRBV5-5 with TRBJ2-2, with a weak D call TRBD1 (5 bases). V gave up 3 bases and J gave up 6 bases, with 18 bases separating them. This CDR3 contains 16 residues. Germline V gene sequence: CDR1 SGHKS, CDR2 YYEKEE (reference sequence).